The T cell receptor (beta chain) described here comes from a study of cytomegalovirus exposure and HLA in healthy donors. Assay: immunoSEQ multiplex PCR; the TCRdb copy retains only in-frame clones and omits some. The sample shows a few hundred thousand clones, around nine tenths of them seen only once. Germline values: CDR1 MNHEY, CDR2 SVGAGI. Trimming left V 8 bases short and J 3 bases short, with 13 bases between. This CDR3 is built from 14 residues. V usage is TRBV6-5 and J usage is TRBJ2-2; TRBD1 might be the D (6 bases). The sequenced material came from PBMCs. This clonotype was sampled from a woman aged 18-29 years in good health and CMV-seronegative. The CDR3 DNA is TGTGCCAGCGGGACAACGGGGTACACCGGGGAGCTGTTTTTT. This encodes CASGTTGYTGELFF.